This TCR beta chain is drawn from a study of identical twins. Study-level results: For zero-insertion analyses, partial confounding could come from invariant MAIT and iNKT cells.

TCRdb re-called the 5' RACE reads through MiXCR, storing one row per CDR3 protein. The sample lists around 1.7 million distinct CDR3 sequences, about 32% occurring once. CDR1 and CDR2 from the germline V gene are MNHEY and SMNVEV (reference sequence). The V and J ends lost 5 bases and 2 bases respectively, with 17 bases between them. The CDR3 extends over 16 amino acids. This clonotype showed up just once. Its antigen is currently unknown. This clonotype was sampled from a newborn girl in good health. The sequenced sample consisted of cord blood. The rearrangement joins TRBV27 to TRBJ2-3; tentative D call: TRBD1 (6 bases). The CDR3 spells CASSLGQTSLTDTQYF. In DNA form, the CDR3 reads TGTGCCAGCAGTCTCGGACAGACCTCTCTCACAGATACGCAGTATTTT.